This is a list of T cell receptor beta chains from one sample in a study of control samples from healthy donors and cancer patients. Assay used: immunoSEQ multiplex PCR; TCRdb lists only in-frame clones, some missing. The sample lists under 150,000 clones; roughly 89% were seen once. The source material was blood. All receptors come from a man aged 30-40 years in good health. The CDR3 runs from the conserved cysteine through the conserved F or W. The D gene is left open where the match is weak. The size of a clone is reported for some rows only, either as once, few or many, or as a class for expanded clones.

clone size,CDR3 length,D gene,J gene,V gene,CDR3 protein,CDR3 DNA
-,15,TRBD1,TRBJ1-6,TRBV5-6,CASSLGNPGGSPLHF,TGTGCCAGCAGCTTGGGAAACCCAGGGGGATCACCCCTCCACTTT
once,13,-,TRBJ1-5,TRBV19,CASSFSQGQPQHF,TGTGCCAGTAGTTTCAGCCAGGGACAGCCCCAGCATTTT
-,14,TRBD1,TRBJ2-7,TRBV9,CASSEDRGSYEQYF,TGTGCCAGCAGCGAAGACAGGGGATCCTACGAGCAGTACTTC
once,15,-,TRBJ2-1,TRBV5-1,CASSYGTPGYNEQFF,TGCGCCAGCAGCTACGGGACTCCTGGGTACAATGAGCAGTTCTTC
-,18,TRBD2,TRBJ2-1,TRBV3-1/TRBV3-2,CASSPGTSGRGFYNEQFF,TGTGCCAGCAGCCCAGGGACTAGCGGGAGGGGGTTCTACAATGAGCAGTTCTTC
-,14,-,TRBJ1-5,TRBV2,CASKGPGSNQPQHF,TGTGCCAGCAAAGGTCCGGGAAGCAATCAGCCCCAGCATTTT
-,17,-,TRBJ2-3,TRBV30,CAWSEFIRRADTDTQYF,TGTGCCTGGAGTGAGTTCATTAGGAGGGCGGACACAGATACGCAGTATTTT
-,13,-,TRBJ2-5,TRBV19,CASSILQGETQYF,TGTGCCAGTAGTATCTTGCAGGGAGAGACCCAGTACTTC
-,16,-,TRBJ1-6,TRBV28,CASSFYRTLRNSPLHF,TGTGCCAGCAGTTTTTACCGTACTTTAAGGAATTCACCCCTCCACTTT
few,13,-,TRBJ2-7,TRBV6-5,CASSVGETYEQYF,TGTGCCAGCAGCGTAGGGGAAACCTACGAGCAGTACTTC
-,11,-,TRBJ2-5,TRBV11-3,CASRRRETQYF,TGTGCCAGCAGAAGAAGGGAGACCCAGTACTTC
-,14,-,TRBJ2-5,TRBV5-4,CASSLIAERETQYF,TGTGCCAGCAGCTTAATAGCGGAGCGGGAGACCCAGTACTTC
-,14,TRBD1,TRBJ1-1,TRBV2,CASIQTGVRTEAFF,TGTGCCAGCATTCAGACAGGGGTAAGGACTGAAGCTTTCTTT
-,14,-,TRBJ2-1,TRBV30,CAWSVGYSYNEQFF,TGTGCCTGGAGTGTCGGGTACTCCTACAATGAGCAGTTCTTC
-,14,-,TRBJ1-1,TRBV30,CAWSVSFTGNEAFF,TGTGCCTGGAGTGTATCTTTTACCGGTAATGAAGCTTTCTTT
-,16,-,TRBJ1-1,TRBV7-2,CASSPLEGKGNTEAFF,TGTGCCAGCAGCCCTTTAGAGGGGAAAGGAAACACTGAAGCTTTCTTT
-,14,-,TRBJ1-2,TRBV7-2,CASSSGSGSFGYTF,TGTGCCAGCAGTTCGGGGTCGGGGAGTTTTGGCTACACCTTC
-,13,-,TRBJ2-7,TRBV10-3,CATTGGGSVGQYF,TGTGCCACGACGGGTGGAGGGTCGGTAGGGCAGTACTTC
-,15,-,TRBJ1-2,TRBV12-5,CASASSWQPAYGYTF,TGTGCTAGTGCTTCCTCTTGGCAGCCTGCCTATGGCTACACCTTC
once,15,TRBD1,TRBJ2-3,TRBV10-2,CASSEIGTGADTQYF,TGCGCCAGCAGTGAGATCGGGACAGGTGCAGATACGCAGTATTTT
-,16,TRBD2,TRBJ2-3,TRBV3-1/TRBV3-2,CASSLYGRTSADTQYF,TGTGCCAGCAGCCTCTACGGGAGGACAAGTGCAGATACGCAGTATTTT
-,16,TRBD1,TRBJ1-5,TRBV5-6,CASSHSGTGGTQPQHF,TGTGCCAGCAGCCACTCCGGGACAGGGGGCACTCAGCCCCAGCATTTT
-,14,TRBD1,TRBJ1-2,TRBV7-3,CASSLTGTATDLAF,TGTGCCAGCAGCTTAACAGGGACAGCAACCGATCTCGCCTTC
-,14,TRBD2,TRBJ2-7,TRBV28,CASSSRLAGGEQYF,TGTGCCAGCAGTTCCAGACTAGCGGGAGGCGAGCAGTACTTC
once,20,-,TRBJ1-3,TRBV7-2,CASSLAVGWHPQRSGNTIYF,TGTGCCAGCAGCTTAGCTGTCGGTTGGCATCCCCAGAGATCTGGAAACACCATATATTTT
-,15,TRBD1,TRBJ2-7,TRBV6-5,CASSYSGTEPYEQYF,TGTGCCAGCAGTTATTCCGGGACAGAACCCTACGAGCAGTACTTC
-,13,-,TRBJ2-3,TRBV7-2,CASSLVLTGRQYF,TGTGCCAGCAGCTTAGTGTTGACGGGTCGGCAGTATTTT
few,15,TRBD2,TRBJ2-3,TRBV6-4,CASSRLAGQGDTQYF,TGTGCCAGCAGCAGACTAGCGGGACAGGGAGATACGCAGTATTTT
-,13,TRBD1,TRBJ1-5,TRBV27,CASRRDSSQPQHF,TGTGCCAGCAGAAGGGACAGCTCTCAGCCCCAGCATTTT
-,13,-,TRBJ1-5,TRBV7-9,CASSLSVSRPQHF,TGTGCCAGCAGCTTAAGTGTCAGCCGGCCCCAGCATTTT